This T cell receptor (beta chain) derives from a study of post-analysis software for immune sequencing data. Overall study results and limits: Four to six TRBV segments were more frequent in patients than controls; TRBV5-6, TRBV5-1 and TRBV20-1 belonged to this group.

With regard to this clonotype: Its antigen remains unknown.

Per germline, CDR1 SEHNR and CDR2 FQNEAQ (reference sequence). The CDR3 totals 16 residues. Losses at the gene ends were 3 bases for V and 3 bases for J; bases not matched to a gene: 9. Every TCR beta cDNA library bore unique molecular identifiers. One entry per CDR3 protein, called by TCRdb with MiXCR from the PCR reads. There are hundreds of thousands of distinct CDR3 sequences in the sample; 55% to 60% occur only once, and approximately 10% lies in the top ten. The receptor was derived from a girl aged 2-10 years with multiple sclerosis. The source material was blood. The chain links TRBV7-9 to TRBJ2-7; 9 positions agree with TRBD2. The CDR3 reads CASSFHLSGRVYEQYF. The CDR3 DNA reads as TGTGCCAGCAGCTTTCACCTTAGCGGGAGAGTCTACGAGCAGTACTTC.